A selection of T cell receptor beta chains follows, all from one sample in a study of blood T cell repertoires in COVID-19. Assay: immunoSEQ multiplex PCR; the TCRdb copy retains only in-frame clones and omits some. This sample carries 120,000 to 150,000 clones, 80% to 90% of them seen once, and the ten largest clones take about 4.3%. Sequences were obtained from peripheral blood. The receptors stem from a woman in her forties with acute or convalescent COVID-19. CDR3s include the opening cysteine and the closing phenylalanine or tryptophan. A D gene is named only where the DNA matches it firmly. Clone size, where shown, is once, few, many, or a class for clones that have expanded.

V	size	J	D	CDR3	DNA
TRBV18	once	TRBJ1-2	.	CASSPGAGRVGYTF	TGTGCCAGCTCACCCGGAGCAGGGAGGGTAGGCTACACCTTC
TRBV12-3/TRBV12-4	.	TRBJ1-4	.	CASSGSGMELFF	TGTGCCAGCAGTGGGTCCGGGATGGAACTGTTTTTT
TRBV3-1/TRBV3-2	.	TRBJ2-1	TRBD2	CASSTGGFYAEQFF	TGTGCCAGCAGTACGGGGGGGTTTTACGCTGAGCAGTTCTTC
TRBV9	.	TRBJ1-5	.	CASSVGGAGDQPQHF	TGTGCCAGCAGCGTTGGGGGGGCAGGGGATCAGCCCCAGCATTTT
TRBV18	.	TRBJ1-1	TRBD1	CASSPQGETEAFF	TGTGCCAGCTCACCCCAGGGGGAGACTGAAGCTTTCTTT
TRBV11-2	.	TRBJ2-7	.	CASSYTGNEQYF	TGTGCCAGCAGCTACACAGGGAACGAGCAGTACTTC
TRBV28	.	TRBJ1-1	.	CASSPPWAQGTEAFF	TGTGCCAGCAGTCCCCCCTGGGCCCAGGGGACTGAAGCTTTCTTT
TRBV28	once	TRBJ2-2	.	CASSIRGGGTGELFF	TGTGCCAGCAGCATAAGGGGGGGAGGCACCGGGGAGCTGTTTTTT
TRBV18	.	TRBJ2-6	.	CASSPGRSSSGANVLTF	TGTGCCAGCTCACCCGGCAGGTCCTCCTCTGGGGCCAACGTCCTGACTTTC
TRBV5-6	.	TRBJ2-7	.	CASSTRVEQYF	TGTGCCAGCAGCACGCGTGTCGAGCAGTACTTC
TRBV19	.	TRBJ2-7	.	CASSILPDSYEQYF	TGTGCCAGTAGTATACTTCCCGACAGCTACGAGCAGTACTTC
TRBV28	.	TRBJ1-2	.	CASSPGDGYTF	TGTGCCAGCAGTCCAGGGGATGGCTACACCTTC
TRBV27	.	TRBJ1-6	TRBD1	CASSLSVGQGNSPLHF	TGTGCCAGCAGTTTATCCGTGGGACAGGGCAATTCACCCCTCCACTTT
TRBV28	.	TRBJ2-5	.	CASSPLAYETQYF	TGTGCCAGCAGTCCATTAGCATACGAGACCCAGTACTTC
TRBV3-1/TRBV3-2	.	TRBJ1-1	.	CASSRSEPNTEAFF	TGTGCCAGCAGCCGGAGTGAACCGAACACTGAAGCTTTCTTT
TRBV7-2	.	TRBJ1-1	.	CASSFGRMNTEAFF	TGTGCCAGCAGCTTTGGCAGGATGAACACTGAAGCTTTCTTT
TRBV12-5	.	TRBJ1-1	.	CASGWTSSGNTEAFF	TGTGCTAGTGGTTGGACAAGCTCAGGGAACACTGAAGCTTTCTTT
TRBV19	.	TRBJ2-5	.	CASSTVGGQETQYF	TGTGCCAGTTCGACAGTGGGGGGCCAAGAGACCCAGTACTTC
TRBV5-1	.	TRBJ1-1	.	CASSLGTEAFF	TGCGCCAGCAGCTTAGGGACAGAAGCTTTCTTT
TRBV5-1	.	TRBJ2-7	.	CASMAADYEQYF	TGCGCCAGCATGGCGGCGGACTACGAGCAGTACTTC
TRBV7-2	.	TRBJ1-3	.	CASSWTAGNTIYF	TGTGCCAGCAGCTGGACAGCCGGAAACACCATATATTTT
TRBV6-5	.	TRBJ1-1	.	CASIRPSGRGTEAFF	TGTGCCAGCATTAGGCCCTCAGGACGGGGCACTGAAGCTTTCTTT
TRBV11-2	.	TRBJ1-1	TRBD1	CASSKGAAEAFF	TGTGCCAGCAGTAAGGGGGCGGCTGAAGCTTTCTTT
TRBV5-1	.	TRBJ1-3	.	CASSGFGNTIYF	TGCGCCAGCAGCGGCTTCGGAAACACCATATATTTT
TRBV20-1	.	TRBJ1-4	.	CSASSGNEKLFF	TGCAGTGCTAGTTCCGGGAATGAAAAACTGTTTTTT
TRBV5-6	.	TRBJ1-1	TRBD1	CASSLPGTENTEAFF	TGTGCCAGCAGTTTACCCGGGACAGAGAACACTGAAGCTTTCTTT
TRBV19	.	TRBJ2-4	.	CASSIQGTLIAKNIQYF	TGTGCCAGTAGTATCCAGGGGACACTCATAGCCAAAAACATTCAGTACTTC
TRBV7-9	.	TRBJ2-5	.	CASSFLAVVETQYF	TGTGCCAGCAGCTTTCTAGCCGTAGTGGAGACCCAGTACTTC
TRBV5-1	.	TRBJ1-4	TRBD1	CASSFRGLGEKLFF	TGCGCCAGCAGCTTCAGGGGGTTGGGTGAAAAACTGTTTTTT
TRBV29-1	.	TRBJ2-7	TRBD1	CSVEGGDRGSYEQYF	TGCAGCGTTGAAGGGGGGGACAGGGGATCCTACGAGCAGTACTTC
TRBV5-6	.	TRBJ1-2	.	CASSVVRGGYGYTF	TGTGCCAGCAGCGTGGTTCGCGGGGGCTATGGCTACACCTTC
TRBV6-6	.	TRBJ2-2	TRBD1	CASGPSSGTGYTGGELFF	TGTGCCAGCGGTCCTTCTTCCGGGACAGGGTACACTGGCGGGGAGCTGTTTTTT
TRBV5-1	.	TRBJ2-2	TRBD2	CASSLEDPSGTGELFF	TGCGCCAGCAGCTTGGAGGATCCTAGCGGGACCGGGGAGCTGTTTTTT
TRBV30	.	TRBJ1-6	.	CAWSTRSSPLHF	TGTGCCTGGAGTACTAGAAGTTCACCCCTCCACTTT
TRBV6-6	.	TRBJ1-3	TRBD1	CASGRQGISGNTIYF	TGTGCCAGCGGCCGACAGGGAATCTCTGGAAACACCATATATTTT
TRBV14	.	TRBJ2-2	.	CASSQDRGGAPIAGELFF	TGTGCCAGCAGCCAAGATAGAGGGGGGGCGCCTATCGCCGGGGAGCTGTTTTTT
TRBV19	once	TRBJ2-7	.	CASSLQGAHEQYF	TGTGCCAGTAGTCTACAGGGTGCGCACGAGCAGTACTTC
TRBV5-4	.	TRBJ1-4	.	CASSSLTAFRTNEKLFF	TGTGCCAGCAGCTCACTGACAGCTTTCAGGACTAATGAAAAACTGTTTTTT
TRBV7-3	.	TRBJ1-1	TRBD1	CASSPNRGREAFF	TGTGCCAGCAGCCCAAACAGGGGCCGGGAAGCTTTCTTT
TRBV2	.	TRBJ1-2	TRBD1	CASSGTGPGYTF	TGTGCCAGCAGTGGGACAGGACCTGGCTACACCTTC
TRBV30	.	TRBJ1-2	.	CAWSEGWNGYTF	TGTGCCTGGAGTGAGGGGTGGAATGGCTACACCTTC
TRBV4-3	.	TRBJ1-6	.	CASSQDGRALNSPLHF	TGCGCCAGCAGCCAAGATGGGAGGGCCCTGAATTCACCCCTCCACTTT
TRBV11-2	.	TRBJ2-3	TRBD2	CASRVGVAGGTDTQYF	TGTGCCAGCAGAGTCGGGGTAGCGGGAGGTACAGATACGCAGTATTTT
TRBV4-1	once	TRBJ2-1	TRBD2	CASSRGAGANSYNEQFF	TGCGCCAGCAGCCGCGGAGCGGGGGCCAACTCCTACAATGAGCAGTTCTTC
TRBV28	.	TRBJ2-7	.	CASSLTRGIYEQYF	TGTGCCAGCAGTTTAACCAGGGGAATCTACGAGCAGTACTTC
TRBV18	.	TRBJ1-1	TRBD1	CASSPRQGGTEAFF	TGTGCCAGCTCACCACGACAGGGAGGCACTGAAGCTTTCTTT
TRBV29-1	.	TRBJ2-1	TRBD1	CSVAQGVNEQFF	TGCAGCGTTGCCCAGGGGGTTAATGAGCAGTTCTTC
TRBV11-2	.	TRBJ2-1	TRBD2	CASSPHWTSGSREQFF	TGTGCCAGCAGCCCCCACTGGACTAGCGGGAGCCGAGAGCAGTTCTTC
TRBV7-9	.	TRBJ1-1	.	CASSGAAIQKTEAFF	TGTGCCAGCAGTGGGGCGGCGATACAGAAAACTGAAGCTTTCTTT